Listed here are 7 T cell receptor beta chains from one sample, sequenced in a study of identical twins. Each CDR3 protein gets one entry after TCRdb re-called the 5' RACE reads with MiXCR. The sample has approximately 620,000 distinct CDR3 sequences; more than 6.5% are singletons. The sample was also linked to a second study, of yellow fever vaccine responses in identical twins.

Sequencing was done on a sample of PBMCs. These receptor sequences come from a woman aged 18-30 years in good health.

The chain combines TRBV28 with TRBJ2-4, with TRBD2 matching over 10 bases. CDR3 length: 17 residues. Germline CDR1 reads MDHEN; CDR2 reads SYDVKM. Losses at the gene ends were 5 bases for V and 0 bases for J; bases not matched to a gene: 7. In DNA, the CDR3 is TGTGCCAGCAGTCCCTCTAGCGGGGGCGTAGCCAAAAACATTCAGTACTTC. Translation gives CASSPSSGGVAKNIQYF.

This chain joins TRBV12-3 or TRBV12-4 and TRBJ1-5; 7 bases agree with TRBD1. V lost 2 bases and J lost 6; bases outside the gene matches: 4. This CDR3 has 14 amino acids. The CDR3 protein is CASSLNRGAQPQHF. In nucleotides, the CDR3 is TGTGCCAGCAGTTTAAACAGGGGCGCTCAGCCCCAGCATTTT.

This clonotype was observed many times. The chain couples TRBV7-2 to TRBJ1-2; D remains unclear. The CDR3 consists of 15 residues. The V gene lost 0 bases and the J gene lost 4 bases, with 12 bases spanning the gap. Germline lookup yields CDR1 SGHTA and CDR2 FQGNSA. The CDR3 DNA reads as TGTGCCAGCAGCTTAGCGTTGGGCTCTATCTATGGCTACACCTTC. It encodes CASSLALGSIYGYTF.

J is TRBJ2-3 and V is TRBV6-2 or TRBV6-3, with D unresolved. Germline loops: CDR1 MNHEY, CDR2 SVGEGT. The length of the CDR3 is 13 residues. The V and J ends lost 5 bases and 0 bases respectively, with 6 bases between them. The CDR3: CASSTYSTDTQYF. For the CDR3, the DNA is TGTGCCAGCAGTACATACAGCACAGATACGCAGTATTTT.

V and J are TRBV6-2 or TRBV6-3 and TRBJ2-7, with unresolved D. The ends were cut back, 2 bases at V and 1 base at J, with 12 bases in the middle. CDR1 MNHEY and CDR2 SVGEGT come from the germline V gene. This CDR3 region has 15 residues. The chain's CDR3 is CASSYEFRVSYEQYF. The CDR3 DNA follows: TGTGCCAGCAGTTACGAGTTCCGAGTTTCCTACGAGCAGTACTTC.

There are a few counts of this clonotype. DNA of the CDR3: TGCAGTGCGAACACAGGTGGGAACATTCAGTACTTC. It specifies CSANTGGNIQYF. The chain couples TRBV20-1 to TRBJ2-4; TRBD1 is a possible D gene (5 bases). CDR1 DFQATT and CDR2 SNEGSKA come from the germline V gene (reference sequence). Between the trimmed V and J ends, which lost 6 bases and 7 bases, there was a span of 13 bases. The CDR3 sequence is 12 residues long.

Concerning this clonotype itself: Mismatch with germline at one junction end may stem from a read error. The genes are TRBV9 and TRBJ2-2; D is unresolved. CDR1 SGDLS and CDR2 YYNGEE come from the germline V gene. This CDR3 region has 15 residues. Here the CDR3 DNA reads TGTGCCAGCGGCGTCGGAGTAAGGAACACCGGGGAGCTGTTTTTT. Its protein is CASGVGVRNTGELFF.